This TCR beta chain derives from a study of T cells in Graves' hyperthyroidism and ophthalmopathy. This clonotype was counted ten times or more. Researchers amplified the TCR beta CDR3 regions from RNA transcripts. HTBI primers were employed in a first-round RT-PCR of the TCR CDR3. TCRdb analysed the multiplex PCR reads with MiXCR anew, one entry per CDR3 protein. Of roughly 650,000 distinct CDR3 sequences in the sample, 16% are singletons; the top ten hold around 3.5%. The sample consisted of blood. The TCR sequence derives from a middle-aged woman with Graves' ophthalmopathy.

The CDR3 bases are TGCAGTGCTAGGTTTGTGGCGAATGAGCAGTTCTTC. This translates into CSARFVANEQFF. V usage is TRBV20-1 and J usage is TRBJ2-1; D is unresolved. CDR3 length: 12 residues. V lost 3 bases and J lost 7, with 10 bases in between. Germline V gene sequence: CDR1 DFQATT, CDR2 SNEGSKA (reference sequence).